Shown below are 11 T cell receptor beta chains from a single sample sequenced in a study of cytomegalovirus exposure and HLA in healthy donors. The PCR contained 60 Vbeta and 13 Jbeta primers. Only in-frame clones appear in the TCRdb table, and some are missing; sequencing was by immunoSEQ multiplex PCR. The table has approximately 100,000 clones, about four fifths seen once. Sequenced material: PBMCs. The receptors derive from a middle-aged woman in good health and CMV-seropositive.

The CDR3 sequence is CASSSGTPGSEQYF. In DNA, the CDR3 is TGCGCCAGCAGCTCGGGGACTCCCGGCTCCGAGCAGTACTTC. This chain joins TRBV5-1 and TRBJ2-7; tentatively, D is TRBD2 (6 bases). The CDR3 length is 14 residues. CDR1 and CDR2 from the germline V gene are SGHRS and YFSETQ. V lost 3 bases and J lost 6, with 16 bases in between.

This rearrangement joins TRBV28 to TRBJ1-4; 7 bases agree with TRBD1. The CDR3 totals 15 residues. Germline CDR1 MDHEN, CDR2 SYDVKM. J gave up 4 bases and V 4 bases, and 6 bases lay outside the gene matches. CDR3 residues: CASSSRTGLNEKLFF. The CDR3 nucleotides read TGTGCCAGCAGTTCACGGACAGGCCTTAATGAAAAACTGTTTTTT. The variable domain in full, with the rest retrieved from reference TRBV28 and TRBJ1-4, is DVKVTQSSRYLVKRTGEKVFLECVQDMDHENMFWYRQDPGLGLRLIYFSYDVKMKEKGDIPEGYSVSREKKERFSLILESASTNQTSMYLCASSSRTGLNEKLFFGSGTQLSVL.

The rearrangement links TRBV2 to TRBJ1-2; 9 nucleotides align to TRBD1. This CDR3 has 14 amino acids. V shed 4 bases and J 4 bases; nucleotides not matched to a gene: 4. Germline V gene data show CDR1 as SNHLY and CDR2 as FYNNEI. For the CDR3, the DNA is TGTGCCAGCAGTGTTTCGACAGGGGGCTATGGCTACACCTTC. Residues: CASSVSTGGYGYTF.

This clone was picked up a small number of times. The chain links TRBV19 to TRBJ2-1, with TRBD2 identical over 7 bases. Germline assignment: CDR1 LNHDA and CDR2 SQIVND (reference sequence). The CDR3 sequence is 16 residues long. Trimming at V came to 5 bases and at J to 6 bases, leaving 13 bases not matched to a gene. This CDR3 is CASSDQGTTRSNEQFF. For the CDR3, the DNA is TGTGCCAGTAGTGATCAAGGGACTACTCGGTCCAATGAGCAGTTCTTC.

The chain has TRBV27 and TRBJ2-5, with TRBD1 identical over 8 bases. This CDR3 has 16 residues. The ends lost 3 bases at V and 2 bases at J; junction bases unmatched: 8. Germline V gene data show CDR1 as MNHEY and CDR2 as SMNVEV (reference sequence). This chain's CDR3 is CASSLHRGTGQETQYF. CDR3 nucleotides: TGTGCCAGCAGTTTGCACCGCGGGACAGGACAAGAGACCCAGTACTTC.

The chain links TRBV21-1 to TRBJ2-7; the table names TRBD1, a call not compared with the DNA. TRBV21-1 is shown as a pseudogene. The CDR3 sequence is 17 residues long. The DNA for the CDR3 is TGTGCCAGCAGCAAAGTTTCTTATCGGGGCAGGGGAAACGAGCAGTACTTC. This sequence encodes CASSKVSYRGRGNEQYF.

V and J are TRBV6-5 and TRBJ2-7; 7 nucleotides line up with TRBD2. CDR3 length equals 12 residues. Germline values: CDR1 MNHEY, CDR2 SVGAGI. With V trimmed by 10 bases and J by 4 bases, 7 bases remained unmatched. CDR3 region: CATFSGKYEQYF. The CDR3 coding sequence is TGTGCCACCTTCAGCGGGAAGTACGAGCAGTACTTC.

The rearrangement uses TRBV4-1 and TRBJ2-1, with TRBD1 identical over 7 bases. The CDR3 is 14 amino acids. Germline V CDR1 and CDR2: MGHRA, YSYEKL. Trimming at V came to 7 bases and at J to 6 bases, leaving 9 bases not matched to a gene. The CDR3 sequence is CASTSRTGVNEQFF. The CDR3, as DNA: TGCGCCAGCACAAGCCGTACAGGGGTCAATGAGCAGTTCTTC.

The rearrangement links TRBV10-3 to TRBJ1-2, with TRBD1 identical over 9 bases. V shed 4 bases, J shed 5 bases, and the junction held 5 bases outside the gene matches. The V gene's germline CDR1 is ENHRY and CDR2 SYGVKD. The CDR3 runs 14 residues. The CDR3 DNA reads TGTGCCATCAGTGGGGGACAGGGTCTTTATGGCTACACCTTC. Protein sequence: CAISGGQGLYGYTF.

The V call is TRBV6-1, the J call TRBJ1-3, with a weak D call TRBD1 (5 bases). Germline V gives CDR1 MNHNS, CDR2 SASEGT. V was shortened by 1 base and J by 0 bases, with 10 bases between the two germline ends. This CDR3 comprises 16 residues. CDR3 nucleotides: TGTGCCAGCAGTGAAGTGGCGGACAACTCTGGAAACACCATATATTTT. It encodes CASSEVADNSGNTIYF.

CDR3 sequence (DNA): TGTGCCAGCAGTTTTCAGCTAGCGGGAGGAGGCAATGAGCAGTTCTTC. Translation gives CASSFQLAGGGNEQFF. V and J are TRBV6-5 and TRBJ2-1; 11 bases fit TRBD2. With 4 bases clipped from V and 6 bases from J, the junction kept 8 bases outside the gene matches. Germline V lookup: CDR1 MNHEY, CDR2 SVGAGI. The CDR3 consists of 16 residues.